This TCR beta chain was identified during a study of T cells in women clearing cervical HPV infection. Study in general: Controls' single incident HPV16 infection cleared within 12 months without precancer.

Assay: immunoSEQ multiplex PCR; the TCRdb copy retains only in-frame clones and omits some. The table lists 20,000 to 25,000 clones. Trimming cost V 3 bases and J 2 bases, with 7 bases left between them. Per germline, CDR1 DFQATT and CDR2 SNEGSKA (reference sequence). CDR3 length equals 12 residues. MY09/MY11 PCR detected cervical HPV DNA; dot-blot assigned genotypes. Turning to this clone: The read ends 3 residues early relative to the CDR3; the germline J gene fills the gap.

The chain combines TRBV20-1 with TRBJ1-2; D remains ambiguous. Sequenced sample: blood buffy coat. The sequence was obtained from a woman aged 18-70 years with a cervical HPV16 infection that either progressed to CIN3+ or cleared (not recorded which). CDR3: CSASYGNYGYTF. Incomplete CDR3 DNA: TGCAGTGCTAGTTACGGGAACTATGGC.